This T cell receptor (beta chain) appears in the sequencing data of a study of blood T cell repertoires in COVID-19. The data were produced by immunoSEQ multiplex PCR, yet TCRdb's version contains in-frame clones alone and is incomplete. The table has about 140,000 clones, about 70% seen once; the top ten hold less than 15%. The ends were cut back, 9 bases at V and 3 bases at J, with 18 bases in the middle. The CDR3 contains 14 residues. CDR1 is SNHLY and CDR2 is FYNNEI in the germline V gene. V is TRBV2 and J is TRBJ2-7, with a possible D match to TRBD1 (6 bases). The sample comprised peripheral blood. The TCR originated in an elderly man with acute or convalescent COVID-19. CDR3 coding DNA: TGTGCCAGAGGGGTTCCGGGACACCACTACGAGCAGTACTTC. Translating it yields CARGVPGHHYEQYF.